Reported below is one TCR beta chain. What it binds is not known. Expressed TCRB transcripts got sequenced, as all isolated RNA was reverse transcribed. About 3.57 million reads were obtained on average from naive, central memory and regulatory T cell samples. Assay: immunoSEQ multiplex PCR; the TCRdb copy retains only in-frame clones and omits some. The sample lists 200,000 to 250,000 clones, roughly 14% occurring once. The CDR3 is 14 amino acids. Per germline, CDR1 SGHRS and CDR2 YFSETQ. V lost 1 base to trimming and J lost 3 bases, with 10 bases between them. A single heparinised draw of roughly 100 mL on average was taken per donor. Researchers reported sorting CD4+ naive, central memory, regulatory and stem cell-like memory cells via CD45RO/CCR7/CD25/CD127/CD95/CD27. This sample stems from a study of beta chain features in type 1 diabetes. About the study: Researchers looked at about 110 million sorted cells across all samples. Notes on the study in general: Type 1 diabetes patients had moderately but significantly shorter TCRB CDR3s in all four CD4+ subsets.

This sequence joins TRBV5-1 and TRBJ1-1; D is possibly TRBD1 (6 bases). This clonotype was sampled from a man in his thirties or forties with type 1 diabetes. Source material: naive CD4+ T cells from blood. CDR3: CASSLIPGDTEAFF. The CDR3 nucleotides are TGCGCCAGCAGCTTGATACCAGGGGACACTGAAGCTTTCTTT.